The 27 T cell receptor beta chains reported below all come from one sample, sequenced in a study of blood T cell repertoires in COVID-19. Using immunoSEQ multiplex PCR, the repertoire was profiled, and TCRdb retains in-frame clones only, with some absent. The sample includes more than 150,000 clones, more than 65% of them seen just once. The sequencing input was PBMCs or T cells enriched from blood (not recorded which). These receptors originate from a man aged 50-59 years who had recovered from COVID-19.

Here the CDR3 DNA reads TGTGCCAGCAGTGTAGCTAGCGGAGCTTACAATGAGCAGTTCTTC. Protein: CASSVASGAYNEQFF. The chain joins TRBV2 to TRBJ2-1; TRBD2 agrees at 7 bases. Unmatched junction bases numbered 7, after V lost 4 bases and J lost 4 bases. CDR3 length: 15 amino acids. CDR1 and CDR2 from the germline V gene are SNHLY and FYNNEI.

The chain joins TRBV19 to TRBJ2-7; 8 bases fit TRBD2. The CDR3 extends over 15 amino acids. In germline, CDR1 is LNHDA, CDR2 SQIVND (reference sequence). J gave up 7 bases and V 4 bases, and 12 bases lay outside the gene matches. The CDR3 sequence is CASSTHGGREVEQYF. In nucleotides, the CDR3 is TGTGCCAGTAGTACCCACGGAGGGCGGGAGGTTGAGCAGTACTTC.

This chain joins TRBV7-9 and TRBJ1-1; no definite D call. The CDR3 runs 13 residues. Trimming took 3 bases from V and 1 from J, leaving 6 bases between them. Germline assignment: CDR1 SEHNR and CDR2 FQNEAQ (reference sequence). DNA of the CDR3: TGTGCCAGCAGCTTCTCCAGGAACACTGAAGCTTTCTTT. Protein product: CASSFSRNTEAFF.

The chain has TRBV7-3 and TRBJ2-5; TRBD2 matches at 12 bases. The V and J ends lost 2 bases and 2 bases, in that order; junction bases with no gene match: 6. CDR1 and CDR2 from the germline V gene are SGHTA and FQGTGA. The CDR3 contains 17 residues. CDR3: CASSLQGTSGSQETQYF. CDR3 in DNA: TGTGCCAGCAGCTTACAAGGGACTAGCGGGTCTCAAGAGACCCAGTACTTC.

This chain links TRBV6-5 with TRBJ2-1, with D possibly being TRBD2 (6 bases). This CDR3 spans 13 amino acids. Germline V gene sequence: CDR1 MNHEY, CDR2 SVGAGI. V was clipped by 7 bases and J by 4 bases, with 11 bases between them. DNA for the CDR3: TGTGCCAGCACCGGCGGAGGGTACAATGAGCAGTTCTTC. Translating it yields CASTGGGYNEQFF.

V and J are TRBV5-6 and TRBJ2-7, with TRBD1 matching over 9 bases. V lost 4 bases to trimming and J lost 5 bases; unmatched junction nucleotides: 10. Germline CDR1 and CDR2: SGHDT and YYEEEE. The CDR3 consists of 15 residues. The CDR3 region has the DNA TGTGCCAGCAGCCTGAGAAAGACAGGGGGAGACGAGCAGTACTTC. This sequence encodes CASSLRKTGGDEQYF.

V usage is TRBV29-1 and J usage is TRBJ1-1; the D gene is possibly TRBD1 (5 bases). Deletions cut 1 base from V and 5 bases from J, with 14 bases between. This CDR3 is 14 amino acids long. CDR1 SQVTM and CDR2 ANQGSEA come from the germline V gene. The CDR3 DNA reads TGCAGCGTTGAAGGGGGCAGCCTGGGGACTGAAGCTTTCTTT. It encodes CSVEGGSLGTEAFF. The whole variable domain, remainder taken from reference TRBV29-1 and TRBJ1-1, is SAVISQKPSRDICQRGTSLTIQCQVDSQVTMMFWYRQQPGQSLTLIATANQGSEATYESGFVIDKFPISRPNLTFSTLTVSNMSPEDSSIYLCSVEGGSLGTEAFFGQGTRLTVV.

The J gene is TRBJ2-5, the V gene TRBV5-1; 7 bases align to TRBD1. The CDR3 has 15 residues. Germline loops: CDR1 SGHRS, CDR2 YFSETQ. The J segment lost 0 bases and the V segment lost 4 bases, leaving 6 bases of the junction unmatched. CDR3 coding DNA: TGCGCCAGCAGCACTGGGACAGCGTACCAAGAGACCCAGTACTTC. Translating gives CASSTGTAYQETQYF.

This chain links TRBV14 with TRBJ1-2, with D possibly TRBD1 on 5 matching bases. Trimming cost V 4 bases and J 4 bases, with 7 bases left between them. The germline gives CDR1 SGHDN, CDR2 FVKESK. There are 12 residues in the CDR3. The CDR3 here is CASSPGLYGYTF. CDR3 DNA: TGTGCCAGCAGCCCGGGACTCTATGGCTACACCTTC.

The chain joins TRBV11-1 to TRBJ2-7; 7 bases fit TRBD1. With V trimmed by 6 bases and J by 4 bases, 9 bases remained unmatched. The length of the CDR3 is 14 residues. Germline loops: CDR1 SGHAT, CDR2 FQDESV (reference sequence). The CDR3 here is CASSPDPQGYEQYF. The CDR3 DNA follows: TGTGCCAGCAGTCCCGACCCACAGGGGTACGAGCAGTACTTC.

This clone showed up just once. The chain carries TRBV3-1 (or the pseudogene TRBV3-2) and TRBJ2-1; 9 nucleotides line up with TRBD2. The V segment lost 2 bases and the J segment 12 bases; nucleotides outside the gene matches: 5. This CDR3 has 13 amino acids. The V gene's germline CDR1 is LGHDT and CDR2 YNNKEL (reference sequence). The CDR3 protein is CASSQPGLARQFF. The CDR3 DNA is TGTGCCAGCAGCCAACCGGGACTAGCCAGGCAGTTCTTC.

This chain connects TRBV12-3 or TRBV12-4 to TRBJ1-1, with D uncertain. The CDR3 consists of 13 residues. Trimming removed 6 bases from V and 3 bases from J, with 11 bases in between. CDR3 sequence: CASREVGHTEAFF. Written as DNA, the CDR3 is TGTGCCAGCAGGGAGGTCGGGCACACTGAAGCTTTCTTT.

This chain links TRBV10-3 with TRBJ1-2; D gene ambiguous. V was trimmed by 3 bases and J by 8 bases, leaving 13 bases between them. CDR1 is ENHRY, CDR2 SYGVKD, per germline. The CDR3 has 13 amino acids. The CDR3 sequence: CAISDLGQRGYTF. The CDR3 bases are TGTGCCATCAGTGACCTGGGCCAAAGGGGCTACACCTTC.

The chain is built from TRBV2 and TRBJ2-5; the D gene is possibly TRBD2 (5 bases). From germline, CDR1 is SNHLY and CDR2 FYNNEI. Trimming took off 2 bases at V and 14 bases at J, with 15 bases between the two ends. This CDR3 is built from 12 residues. CDR3 region: CASSELLSASYF. The CDR3, as DNA: TGTGCCAGCAGTGAACTCCTGTCCGCTAGCTACTTC. The entire variable domain, with the rest obtained from reference TRBV2 and TRBJ2-5, is as follows: EPEVTQTPSHQVTQMGQEVILRCVPISNHLYFYWYRQILGQKVEFLVSFYNNEISEKSEIFDDQFSVERPDGSNFTLKIRSTKLEDSAMYFCASSELLSASYFGPGTRLLVL.

The chain employs TRBV11-1 and TRBJ2-1; D gene unclear. This CDR3 is 13 amino acids long. The V end was cut by 2 bases, the J end by 6 bases, with 8 bases between. Germline values: CDR1 SGHAT, CDR2 FQDESV (reference sequence). The CDR3 nucleotides read TGTGCCAGCAGCTTACGACCGGGCAATGAGCAGTTCTTC. This codes for CASSLRPGNEQFF.

This clone was seen only once. The J gene is TRBJ1-5, the V gene TRBV6-5; D not certain. Trimming took 7 bases from V and 4 from J, leaving 11 bases between them. The germline V gene has CDR1 MNHEY and CDR2 SVGAGI. The CDR3 spans 13 residues. This chain's CDR3 is CASTWKRNQPQHF. The CDR3 nucleotides are TGTGCCAGCACCTGGAAGAGGAATCAGCCCCAGCATTTT.

The rearrangement links TRBV19 to TRBJ1-1; D is perhaps TRBD1 (6 bases). Germline-derived CDR1 and CDR2 are LNHDA and SQIVND (reference sequence). The CDR3 is 13 amino acids. V was pared by 4 bases and J by 4 bases, with 10 bases between. The CDR3 sequence: CASSTTGSTEAFF. DNA of the CDR3: TGTGCCAGTAGTACTACAGGGAGCACTGAAGCTTTCTTT.

This chain uses TRBV5-4 with TRBJ2-4; 9 bases match TRBD1. This CDR3 has 17 residues. Germline CDR1 and CDR2: SGHNT and YYREEE (reference sequence). The J segment lost 2 bases and the V segment lost 1 base, leaving 7 bases of the junction unmatched. The CDR3 bases are TGTGCCAGCAGCTTGACGGGACAGGGTCGGACCAAAAACATTCAGTACTTC. Translation: CASSLTGQGRTKNIQYF.

The chain is built from TRBV2 and TRBJ1-1; a weak D match, TRBD1 (5 bases). CDR1 SNHLY and CDR2 FYNNEI come from the germline V gene. Between the trimmed V and J ends, which lost 6 bases and 3 bases, there was a span of 5 bases. The CDR3 sequence is 11 residues long. CDR3 amino acids: CASSRDTEAFF. In DNA form, the CDR3 reads TGTGCCAGCAGCAGGGACACTGAAGCTTTCTTT.

On this clone: Different DNA sequences within this sample yield the same CDR3. The chain couples TRBV10-3 to TRBJ1-1; weak D call: TRBD1 (6 bases). This CDR3 is 14 amino acids long. Looked up from germline, CDR1 is ENHRY and CDR2 is SYGVKD. V was clipped by 2 bases and J by 2 bases, with 9 bases between them. CDR3 loop: CAISEGQRNTEAFF. DNA for the CDR3: TGTGCCATCAGTGAGGGACAGAGAAACACTGAAGCTTTCTTT.

This clone came up once. V is TRBV5-1 and J is TRBJ1-4; TRBD1 matches 8 bases. This CDR3 has 14 residues. CDR1 is SGHRS and CDR2 is YFSETQ in the germline V gene. Trimming took 3 bases from V and 8 from J; bases not matched to a gene: 6. CDR3 DNA: TGCGCCAGCAGCTCTCGGACAGGGCGCGAAAAACTGTTTTTT. This encodes CASSSRTGREKLFF.

The CDR3 reads CAWTPAGELSLHF. CDR3 bases: TGTGCCTGGACCCCGGCAGGGGAGCTTTCCCTCCACTTT. The V gene is TRBV30, the J gene TRBJ1-6, with D possibly matching TRBD1 (6 bases). This CDR3 has 13 residues. The ends were cut back, 4 bases at V and 14 bases at J, with 18 bases in the middle. Germline lookup yields CDR1 GTSNPN and CDR2 SVGIG (reference sequence).

The gene calls are TRBV28 and TRBJ1-6, with TRBD1 matching 7 bases. Germline loops: CDR1 MDHEN, CDR2 SYDVKM. The CDR3 spans 17 residues. Unmatched junction bases numbered 11, after V lost 6 bases and J lost 3 bases. The CDR3 here is CASSPYPGTDYNSPLHF. The CDR3 DNA reads as TGTGCCAGCAGCCCCTATCCCGGGACAGACTATAATTCACCCCTCCACTTT.

The chain uses TRBV6-5 and TRBJ2-7; 8 bases map to TRBD1. The CDR3 is 14 amino acids. J lost 3 bases, V lost 8 bases, and 9 bases had no gene match. The V gene's germline CDR1 is MNHEY and CDR2 SVGAGI. CDR3 region: CASSGTGVFYEQYF. CDR3 sequence (DNA): TGTGCCAGCTCGGGGACAGGCGTTTTCTACGAGCAGTACTTC.

This rearrangement joins TRBV19 to TRBJ2-7, with D possibly matching TRBD1 (6 bases). This CDR3 region has 13 residues. Germline CDR1 reads LNHDA; CDR2 reads SQIVND (reference sequence). V lost 4 bases to trimming and J lost 2 bases, with 9 bases between them. CDR3 bases: TGTGCCAGTAGTACAGGGGACACCTACGAGCAGTACTTC. Amino acid sequence: CASSTGDTYEQYF.

A few counts support this clone. The rearrangement joins TRBV19 to TRBJ2-7; 9 bases map to TRBD2. This CDR3 has 14 residues. Trimming removed 2 bases from V and 5 bases from J; junction bases left unmatched: 4. The germline V gene has CDR1 LNHDA and CDR2 SQIVND (reference sequence). CDR3 sequence reads: CASSIRASGDEQYF. The CDR3 DNA follows: TGTGCCAGTAGTATACGGGCTAGCGGGGACGAGCAGTACTTC.

This chain's CDR3 is CASQGWGRDTEAFF. The DNA of the CDR3 is TGTGCCAGCCAGGGGTGGGGCCGGGACACTGAAGCTTTCTTT. The J gene is TRBJ1-1, the V gene TRBV19; the D gene is possibly TRBD1 (6 bases). This CDR3 contains 14 residues. Looked up from germline, CDR1 is LNHDA and CDR2 is SQIVND (reference sequence). Trimming removed 9 bases at V and 3 bases at J, with 17 bases between.